This T cell receptor beta chain was identified in a study of early T cells in non-severe SARS-CoV-2 infection. Looking at the study overall: Sequencing input comprised bulk RNA from unsorted whole blood; chain pairing was not available.

Per the germline V gene, CDR1 is SNHLY and CDR2 is FYNNEI. CDR3 length: 11 residues. The ends were cut back, 4 bases at V and 4 bases at J, with 5 bases in the middle. TCRdb re-called the 5' RACE reads through MiXCR, storing one row per CDR3 protein. The sample has roughly 81,000 distinct CDR3 sequences; around 10% are singletons. Sequencing used whole blood. The sequence derives from an adult who was a healthcare worker with PCR-confirmed SARS-CoV-2 infection or an uninfected control (not recorded which). This rearrangement joins TRBV2 to TRBJ2-7; D is undetermined. DNA for the CDR3: TGTGCCAGCAGTGGGGGATACGAGCAGTACTTC. Translated, it gives CASSGGYEQYF.